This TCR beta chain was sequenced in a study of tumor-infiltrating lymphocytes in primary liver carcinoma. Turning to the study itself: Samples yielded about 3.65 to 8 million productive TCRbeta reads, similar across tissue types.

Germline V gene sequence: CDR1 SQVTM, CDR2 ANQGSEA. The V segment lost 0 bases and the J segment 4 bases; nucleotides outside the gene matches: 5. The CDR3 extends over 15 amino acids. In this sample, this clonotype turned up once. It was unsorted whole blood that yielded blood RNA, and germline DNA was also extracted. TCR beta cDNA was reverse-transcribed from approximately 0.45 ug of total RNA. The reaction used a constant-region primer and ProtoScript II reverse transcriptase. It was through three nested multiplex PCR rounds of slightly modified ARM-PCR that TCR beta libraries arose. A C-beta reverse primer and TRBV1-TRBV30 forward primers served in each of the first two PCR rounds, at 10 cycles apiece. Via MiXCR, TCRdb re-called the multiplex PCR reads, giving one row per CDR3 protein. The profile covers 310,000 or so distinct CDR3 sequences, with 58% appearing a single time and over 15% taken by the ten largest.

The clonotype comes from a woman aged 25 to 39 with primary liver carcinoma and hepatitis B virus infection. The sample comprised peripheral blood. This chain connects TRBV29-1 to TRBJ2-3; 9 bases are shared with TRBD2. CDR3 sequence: CSVEDQREAPDTQYF. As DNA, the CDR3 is TGCAGCGTTGAAGATCAGCGGGAGGCCCCAGATACGCAGTATTTT.